This T cell receptor (beta chain) was identified during a study of regulatory T cells in long-lasting Graves disease. Time point noted: newly diagnosed GD, antithyroid drugs for less than 3 months. PBMCs were the source of the RNA used for TCR sequencing. This clonotype came up a few times. To make TCR beta libraries, researchers used iRepertoire HTBI primers and Arm-PCR of CDR3 regions. TCRdb re-analysed the multiplex PCR reads in MiXCR, keeping a single row per CDR3 protein. The sample includes fewer than 650,000 distinct CDR3 sequences, around 17% of them seen just once. Germline V gives CDR1 SGHRS, CDR2 YFSETQ. The CDR3 sequence is 12 residues long. The V end lost 4 bases, the J end lost 9 bases, and 12 bases lay between the germline ends. These records were also assigned to another study, of T cells in Graves' hyperthyroidism and ophthalmopathy. Per that study: Peripheral blood also featured most of the thyroid clonotypes expanded above 0.001.

The chain uses TRBV5-1 and TRBJ2-3, with a weak D call TRBD1 (6 bases). This sequence originates from a young woman with Graves disease. The sample in question was peripheral blood mononuclear cells (PBMCs), obtained at new diagnosis, from a patient treated with antithyroid drugs. The CDR3 bases are TGCGCCAGCAGCCAGGACAGCGGCACGCAGTATTTT. Its translation is CASSQDSGTQYF.